Below, one T cell receptor (beta chain) is given with its context. The specificity of this receptor is unknown. No qualities accompany the bases; no much larger clone lies one base away. The data are from a study of control samples from healthy donors and cancer patients (dated by TCRdb to 2018 to 2021). Library creation used the immunoSEQ multiplex PCR assay. TCRdb obtained this table from immuneACCESS and retained in-frame rearrangements with V and J assigned. These tables miss some clones; where compared with another copy, unresolved V genes account for less than half of the shortfall, and the remainder is unexplained. The sample table shows around 51,000 clones, and under 90% are seen once. The ten largest clonotypes hold about 9.5% of the sample. V gives up 5 bases and J gives up 4 bases, and the segment between their germline ends measures 11 bases. CDR3 length: 12 amino acids, cysteine to phenylalanine. The sequence is cut down to CDR3 DNA, 36 bases in frame from base 1. According to the germline V gene (reference sequence), CDR1 reads GTSNPN and CDR2 reads SVGIG.

The receptor comes from a man in his 70s in good health. This chain joins TRBV30 to TRBJ1-1, with the D gene not confidently named. Source material: blood. The DNA sequence reads TGTGCCTGGGGACCCTCGTTCACTGAAGCTTTCTTT. This yields the protein CAWGPSFTEAFF.